The sample holds a few counts of the clone carrying this T cell receptor beta chain. Its antigen is still unknown. The data stem from a study of T cells in Graves' hyperthyroidism and ophthalmopathy. Graves' hyperthyroidism showing no ophthalmopathy progression within 18 months was considered stable. Exclusions: uncontrolled infection, other autoimmune disease, pregnancy, lactation. From approximately 9.3 ml of fresh peripheral blood, PBMCs were isolated. Study outcomes and limitations: Within blood appeared most thyroid clonotypes that had expanded above 0.001.

V was shortened by 5 bases and J by 1 base, with 12 bases between the two germline ends. The CDR3 spans 15 residues. In germline, CDR1 is LNHDA, CDR2 SQIVND (reference sequence). RNA transcripts served as the template for amplifying TCR beta CDR3 regions. HTBI primers were used for first-round RT-PCR of the TCR CDR3. TCRdb re-called the multiplex PCR reads with MiXCR, one entry per CDR3 protein. Counted here are approximately 870,000 distinct CDR3 sequences, over 35% occurring once; the ten biggest clones make up 7.5% to 9.5%. The V and J genes are TRBV19 and TRBJ1-5; D gene uncertain. The specimen sequenced was blood. The clonotype comes from a man aged 18 to 35 with Graves' hyperthyroidism. The DNA for the CDR3 is TGTGCCAGTAGTCGCGGGGAGAGCAGCAATCAGCCCCAGCATTTT. Protein sequence: CASSRGESSNQPQHF.